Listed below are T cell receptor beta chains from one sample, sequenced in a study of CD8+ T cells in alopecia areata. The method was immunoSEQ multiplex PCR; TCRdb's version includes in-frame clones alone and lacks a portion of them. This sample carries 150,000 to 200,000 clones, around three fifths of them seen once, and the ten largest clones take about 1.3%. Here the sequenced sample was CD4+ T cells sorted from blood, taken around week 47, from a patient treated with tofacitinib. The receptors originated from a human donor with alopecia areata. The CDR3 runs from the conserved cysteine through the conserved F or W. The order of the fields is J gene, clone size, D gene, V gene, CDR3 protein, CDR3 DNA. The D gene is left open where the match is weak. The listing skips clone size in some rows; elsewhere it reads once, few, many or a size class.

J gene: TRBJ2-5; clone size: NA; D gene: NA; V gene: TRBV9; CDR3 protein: CASSVGPQETQYF; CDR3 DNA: TGTGCCAGCAGCGTAGGCCCCCAAGAGACCCAGTACTTC
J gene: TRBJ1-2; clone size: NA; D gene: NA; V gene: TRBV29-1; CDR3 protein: CSAGDGNYGYTF; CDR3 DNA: TGCAGCGCGGGGGACGGGAACTATGGCTACACCTTC
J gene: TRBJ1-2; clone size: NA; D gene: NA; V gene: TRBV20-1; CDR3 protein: CSATTDGYTF; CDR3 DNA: TGCAGTGCTACAACGGATGGCTACACCTTC
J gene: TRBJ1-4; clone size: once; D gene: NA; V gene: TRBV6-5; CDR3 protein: CASSYSRGRSGGKLFF; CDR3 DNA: TGTGCCAGCAGTTACTCGAGGGGCCGGTCCGGGGGAAAACTGTTTTTT
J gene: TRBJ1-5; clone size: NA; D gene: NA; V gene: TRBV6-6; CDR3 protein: CASNTQGNQPQHF; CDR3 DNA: TGTGCCAGCAATACACAGGGCAATCAGCCCCAGCATTTT
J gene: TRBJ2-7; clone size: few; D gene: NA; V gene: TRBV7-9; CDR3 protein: CASSATGLPGEQYF; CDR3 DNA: TGTGCCAGCAGCGCAACGGGACTTCCTGGGGAGCAGTACTTC
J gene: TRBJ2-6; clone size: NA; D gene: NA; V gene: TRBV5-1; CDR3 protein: CASSLAPATEVFSGANVLTF; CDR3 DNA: TGCGCCAGCAGCTTGGCCCCGGCCACCGAGGTTTTCTCTGGGGCCAACGTCCTGACTTTC
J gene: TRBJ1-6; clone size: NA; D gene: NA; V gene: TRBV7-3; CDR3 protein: CASSRTENSPLHF; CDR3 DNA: TGTGCCAGCAGCAGGACAGAGAATTCACCCCTCCACTTT
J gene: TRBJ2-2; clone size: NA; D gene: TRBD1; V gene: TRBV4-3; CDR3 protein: CASSQNGQVAGELFF; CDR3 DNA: TGCGCCAGCAGCCAAAACGGACAGGTTGCCGGGGAGCTGTTTTTT
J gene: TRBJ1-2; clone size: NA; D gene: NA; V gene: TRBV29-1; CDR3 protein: CSVVPATPNYGYTF; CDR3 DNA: TGCAGCGTTGTTCCGGCAACTCCTAACTATGGCTACACCTTC
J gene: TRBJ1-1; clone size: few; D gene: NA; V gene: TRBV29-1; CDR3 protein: CSVDWGGGEAFF; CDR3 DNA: TGCAGCGTTGATTGGGGAGGGGGTGAAGCTTTCTTT
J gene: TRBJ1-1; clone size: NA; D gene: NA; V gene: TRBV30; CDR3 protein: CAWKEQLNTEAFF; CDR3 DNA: TGTGCCTGGAAAGAACAGCTTAACACTGAAGCTTTCTTT
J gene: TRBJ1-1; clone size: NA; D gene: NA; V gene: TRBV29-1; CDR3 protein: CSVGGMNTEAFF; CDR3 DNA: TGCAGCGTTGGGGGTATGAACACTGAAGCTTTCTTT
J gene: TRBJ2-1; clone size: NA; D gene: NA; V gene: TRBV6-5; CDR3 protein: CASTYINEQFF; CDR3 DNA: TGTGCCAGCACCTACATTAATGAGCAGTTCTTC
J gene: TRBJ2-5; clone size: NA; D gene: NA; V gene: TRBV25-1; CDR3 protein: CASSDPDGLQETQYF; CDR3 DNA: TGTGCCAGCAGTGACCCCGACGGACTCCAAGAGACCCAGTACTTC
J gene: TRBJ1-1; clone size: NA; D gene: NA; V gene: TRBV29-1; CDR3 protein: CSAYMRGLAFF; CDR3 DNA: TGCAGCGCCTACATGCGGGGGTTGGCTTTCTTT
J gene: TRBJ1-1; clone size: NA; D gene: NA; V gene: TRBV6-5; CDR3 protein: CASSPPPAGTEAFF; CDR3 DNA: TGTGCCAGCAGTCCCCCGCCGGCAGGGACTGAAGCTTTCTTT
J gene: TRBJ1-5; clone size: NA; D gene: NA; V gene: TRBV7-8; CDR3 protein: CASSLAGSGNQPQHF; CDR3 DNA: TGTGCCAGCAGCTTAGCGGGGTCTGGCAATCAGCCCCAGCATTTT
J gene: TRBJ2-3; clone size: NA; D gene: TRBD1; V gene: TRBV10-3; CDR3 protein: CAIRSGQGMGTDTQYF; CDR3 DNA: TGTGCCATCAGATCGGGACAGGGGATGGGCACAGATACGCAGTATTTT
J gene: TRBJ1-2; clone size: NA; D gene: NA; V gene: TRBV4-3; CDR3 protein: CASSQEYRLNYGYTF; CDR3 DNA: TGCGCCAGCAGCCAAGAGTACAGACTTAACTATGGCTACACCTTC
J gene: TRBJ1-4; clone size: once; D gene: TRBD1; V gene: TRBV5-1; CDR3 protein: CASGQGIATNEKLFF; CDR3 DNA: TGCGCCAGCGGACAGGGGATTGCAACTAATGAAAAACTGTTTTTT
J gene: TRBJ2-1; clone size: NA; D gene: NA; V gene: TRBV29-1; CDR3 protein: CSVPPVGRRLSSEQFF; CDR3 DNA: TGCAGCGTTCCACCCGTCGGCAGGAGACTTTCAAGTGAGCAGTTCTTC
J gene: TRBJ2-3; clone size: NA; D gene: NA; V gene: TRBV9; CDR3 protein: CASSGNLVADTQYF; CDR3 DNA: TGTGCCAGCAGCGGAAACCTGGTAGCAGATACGCAGTATTTT
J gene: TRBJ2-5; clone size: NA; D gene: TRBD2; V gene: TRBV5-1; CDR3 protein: CASTASGVWRETQYF; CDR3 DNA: TGCGCCAGCACGGCTAGCGGGGTGTGGCGGGAGACCCAGTACTTC
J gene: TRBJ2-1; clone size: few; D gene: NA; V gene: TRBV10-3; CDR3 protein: CAIGDINEQFF; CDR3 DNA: TGTGCCATCGGAGACATCAATGAGCAGTTCTTC
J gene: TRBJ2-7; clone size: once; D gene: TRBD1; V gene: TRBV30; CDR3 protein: CAWSVNGQGRSRQYF; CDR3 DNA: TGTGCCTGGAGTGTAAATGGACAGGGTAGGAGTAGGCAGTACTTC
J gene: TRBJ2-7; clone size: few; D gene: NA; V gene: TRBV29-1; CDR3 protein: CSVVTGTYEQYF; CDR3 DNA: TGCAGCGTGGTGACGGGCACCTACGAGCAGTACTTC
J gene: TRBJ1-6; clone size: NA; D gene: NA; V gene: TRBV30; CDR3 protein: CAWRRQDNSPLHF; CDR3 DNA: TGTGCCTGGAGGCGGCAGGATAATTCACCCCTCCACTTT
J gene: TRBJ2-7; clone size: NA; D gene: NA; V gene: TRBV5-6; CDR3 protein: CASSFMWASYEQYF; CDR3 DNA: TGCGCCAGCAGCTTTATGTGGGCGTCCTACGAGCAGTACTTC
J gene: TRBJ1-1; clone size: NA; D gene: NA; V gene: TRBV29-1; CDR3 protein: CSASLGGNTEAFF; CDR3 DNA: TGCAGCGCCTCTTTGGGGGGAAACACTGAAGCTTTCTTT
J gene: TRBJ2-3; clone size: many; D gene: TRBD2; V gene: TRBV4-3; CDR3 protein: CASSHQKTSRGTDTQYF; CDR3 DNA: TGCGCCAGCAGCCACCAAAAGACTAGCCGGGGCACAGATACGCAGTATTTT
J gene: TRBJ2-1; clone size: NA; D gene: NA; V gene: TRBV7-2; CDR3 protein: CASSPPPTHREQFF; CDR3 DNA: TGTGCCAGCAGCCCGCCCCCGACACACCGCGAGCAGTTCTTC
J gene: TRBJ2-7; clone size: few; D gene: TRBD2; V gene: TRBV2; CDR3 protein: CASSKTSNFYEQYF; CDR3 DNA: TGTGCCAGCAGTAAGACTAGCAACTTCTACGAGCAGTACTTC
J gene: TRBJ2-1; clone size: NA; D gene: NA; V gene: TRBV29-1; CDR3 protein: CSVEEIAQQTSSYNEQFF; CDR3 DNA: TGCAGCGTTGAAGAGATCGCGCAGCAGACTAGCTCCTACAATGAGCAGTTCTTC
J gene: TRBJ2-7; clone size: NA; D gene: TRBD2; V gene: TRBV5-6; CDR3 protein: CASSQTGGWTYEQYF; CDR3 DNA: TGTGCCAGCAGCCAAACCGGGGGGTGGACCTACGAGCAGTACTTC
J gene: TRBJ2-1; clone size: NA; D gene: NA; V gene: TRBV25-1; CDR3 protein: CASSRNNEQFF; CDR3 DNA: TGTGCCAGCAGCCGAAACAATGAGCAGTTCTTC
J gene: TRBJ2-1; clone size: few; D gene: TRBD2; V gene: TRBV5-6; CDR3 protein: CASSPLAGDYYNEQFF; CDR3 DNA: TGTGCCAGCAGCCCCTTAGCGGGGGACTACTACAATGAGCAGTTCTTC
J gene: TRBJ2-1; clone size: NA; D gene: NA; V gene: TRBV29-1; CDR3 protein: CSSRWGNSGDEQFF; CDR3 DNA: TGCAGCTCCCGATGGGGGAACTCAGGGGATGAGCAGTTCTTC
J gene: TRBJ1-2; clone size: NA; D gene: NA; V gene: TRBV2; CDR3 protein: CASSERPANYGYTF; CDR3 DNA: TGTGCCAGCAGTGAAAGACCAGCTAACTATGGCTACACCTTC
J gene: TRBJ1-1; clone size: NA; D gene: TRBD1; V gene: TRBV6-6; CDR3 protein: CASTQKGQQNTEAFF; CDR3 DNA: TGTGCCAGCACCCAAAAGGGACAGCAGAACACTGAAGCTTTCTTT
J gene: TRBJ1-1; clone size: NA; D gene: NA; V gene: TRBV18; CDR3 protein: CASSPRARDKAFF; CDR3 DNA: TGTGCCAGCTCACCCCGGGCGCGGGATAAAGCTTTCTTT
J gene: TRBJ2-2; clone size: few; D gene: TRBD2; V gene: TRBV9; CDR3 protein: CASSVGHGGVTGELFF; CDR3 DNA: TGTGCCAGCAGCGTAGGACACGGGGGGGTCACCGGGGAGCTGTTTTTT
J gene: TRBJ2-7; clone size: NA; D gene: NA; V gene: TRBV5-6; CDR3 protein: CASCTKTGATYEQYF; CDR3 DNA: TGTGCCAGCTGCACTAAGACGGGAGCTACCTACGAGCAGTACTTC
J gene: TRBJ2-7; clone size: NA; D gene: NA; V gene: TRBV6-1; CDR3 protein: CASSRPPGLQYF; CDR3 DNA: TGTGCCAGCAGCCGCCCCCCGGGACTCCAGTACTTC
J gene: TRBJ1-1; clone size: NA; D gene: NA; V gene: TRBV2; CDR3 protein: CASSEIGEDTEAFF; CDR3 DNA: TGTGCCAGCAGTGAAATAGGAGAGGACACTGAAGCTTTCTTT